A single sample gave rise to the 7 T cell receptor beta chains below, sequenced in a study of blood T cell repertoires in COVID-19. Method: immunoSEQ multiplex PCR; TCRdb's copy keeps in-frame clones and lacks some. Altogether about 25,000 clones are present, 75% to 90% being singletons, with the ten largest covering under 75%. Material for sequencing was peripheral blood. Receptors were obtained from an elderly woman with acute or convalescent COVID-19.

The J gene is TRBJ1-1, the V gene TRBV5-1, with TRBD1 matching over 7 bases. V lost 5 bases to trimming and J lost 0 bases; unmatched junction nucleotides: 7. Germline V lookup: CDR1 SGHRS, CDR2 YFSETQ. The CDR3 has 15 residues. The CDR3 is CASSQTGQMNTEAFF. Here the CDR3 DNA reads TGCGCCAGCAGTCAGACGGGACAGATGAACACTGAAGCTTTCTTT.

This clone was observed a handful of times. The J gene is TRBJ1-1, the V gene TRBV6-8; D is undetermined. CDR1 and CDR2 from the germline V gene are MNHGY and SAAAGT. This CDR3 is 13 amino acids long. V was cut by 4 bases and J by 6 bases, with 12 bases left in between. The CDR3 region has the DNA TGTGCCAGCAGTTGGGCGGGCCCGGCTGAAGCTTTCTTT. Translation gives CASSWAGPAEAFF.

V is TRBV6-6 and J is TRBJ2-7, with 8 nucleotides matching TRBD1. The trim removed 6 bases at V and 3 bases at J, leaving 10 bases unmatched. Germline CDR1 MNHNY, CDR2 SVGAGI (reference sequence). The CDR3 runs 15 residues. In DNA form, the CDR3 reads TGTGCCAGCAGCCGAGCCGGGACAGGATTCTACGAGCAGTACTTC. This encodes CASSRAGTGFYEQYF.

The chain recombines TRBV21-1 with TRBJ2-7; the table's D call, TRBD2, was not checked against the DNA. TRBV21-1 is an annotated pseudogene. The CDR3 runs to 12 residues. In DNA, the CDR3 is TGTGCCAGCAAGGACTATGGCAACGAGCAGTACTTC. Protein product: CASKDYGNEQYF.

This sequence joins TRBV4-1 and TRBJ2-2; D gene uncertain. The germline gives CDR1 MGHRA, CDR2 YSYEKL. The length of the CDR3 is 15 residues. V was pared by 0 bases and J by 0 bases, with 5 bases between. CDR3 nucleotides: TGCGCCAGCAGCCAAGAACGGTCGAACACCGGGGAGCTGTTTTTT. Protein: CASSQERSNTGELFF.

This clone was found once. The chain recombines TRBV29-1 with TRBJ1-4; D call uncertain. Germline V gives CDR1 SQVTM, CDR2 ANQGSEA. The CDR3 is made up of 11 amino acids. CDR3 coding DNA: TGCGGGCTTGCAACTAATGAAAAACTGTTTTTT. Its protein is CGLATNEKLFF.

V and J are TRBV28 and TRBJ2-1; D possibly corresponds to TRBD2 (6 bases). The CDR3 sequence is 15 residues long. CDR1 and CDR2 (germline): MDHEN, SYDVKM. V was trimmed by 2 bases and J by 4 bases, leaving 12 bases between them. CDR3 in amino acids: CASSLGGEEYNEQFF. CDR3 nucleotides: TGTGCCAGCAGTTTAGGCGGGGAAGAGTACAATGAGCAGTTCTTC.